This T cell receptor beta chain is drawn from a study of T cells after yellow fever vaccination. For the study at large: Each low-cell-number fraction was prepared by means of SMART-Seq v4 Ultra Low Input. Study-level results: Abundant bulk-population clonotypes could contaminate the FACS-sorted repertoires. Clonotypes appearing in both CD4 and CD8 compartments existed, and their share was small.

This clonotype was seen many times. Antigen unknown. A process of 5'RACE template switching, which added a universal primer site and UMIs, was used to make TCR cDNA. TCRdb reprocessed the 5' RACE reads with MiXCR, giving one entry per CDR3 protein. Here the sample spans some 350,000 distinct CDR3 sequences, about 4% being singletons. This CDR3 comprises 18 residues. Deletions cut 0 bases from V and 0 bases from J, with 15 bases between. The germline gives CDR1 MGHRA, CDR2 YSYEKL. This sequence joins TRBV4-1 and TRBJ1-5, with D maybe TRBD1 (5 bases). The sequencing here drew on PBMCs, taken 5 days after the yellow fever booster vaccination. The TCR comes from a young man who received the YFV17D yellow fever vaccine. CDR3 protein: CASSQEGEDVFSNQPQHF. The CDR3 DNA reads TGCGCCAGCAGCCAAGAGGGGGAGGACGTCTTTAGCAATCAGCCCCAGCATTTT.